The rows below give T cell receptor beta chains drawn from one sample of a study of Ad26.COV2.S vaccination and SARS-CoV-2 variants. Repertoires were generated with immunoSEQ multiplex PCR, while TCRdb's copy carries only in-frame clones and drops some. The data show roughly 700,000 clones, with roughly nine tenths seen just once and approximately 1.5% held by the top ten. The sample was peripheral blood, taken in a trial of Ad26.COV2.S vaccine versus placebo. The receptors here all came from a person between 18 and 60 years old who received the Ad26.COV2.S COVID-19 vaccine or a placebo. The CDR3 runs from the conserved cysteine through the conserved F or W. D genes are given only for firm matches. Not all rows give a size; the values are once, few, many and, for expanded clones, a class.

D,V,J,size,CDR3,DNA
TRBD1,TRBV4-1,TRBJ2-7,NA,CASSARPNRGIYEQYF,TGCGCCAGCAGCGCCCGGCCGAACAGGGGGATCTACGAGCAGTACTTC
NA,TRBV7-9,TRBJ1-3,NA,CASSLARTAGNTIYF,TGTGCCAGCAGCTTAGCCCGGACAGCTGGAAACACCATATATTTT
NA,TRBV27,TRBJ1-4,once,CASCQTTNEKLFF,TGTGCCAGCTGCCAGACAACTAATGAAAAACTGTTTTTT
NA,TRBV30,TRBJ1-3,NA,CAWSGLSGNTIYF,TGTGCCTGGAGTGGACTCAGTGGAAACACCATATATTTT
NA,TRBV10-2,TRBJ2-3,NA,CASSDIKGSTDTQYF,TGCGCCAGCAGTGACATAAAGGGCAGCACAGATACGCAGTATTTT
NA,TRBV5-6,TRBJ2-7,NA,CASSLGFEQYF,TGTGCCAGCAGCCTCGGGTTCGAGCAGTACTTC
TRBD1,TRBV7-9,TRBJ1-4,NA,CASSSGTEINEKLFF,TGTGCCAGCAGCTCCGGGACAGAGATAAATGAAAAACTGTTTTTT
NA,TRBV3-1/TRBV3-2,TRBJ2-4,NA,CASSQESSTAYIQYF,TGTGCCAGCAGCCAAGAGTCCAGCACCGCATACATTCAGTACTTC
NA,TRBV5-8,TRBJ2-3,once,CASSLIVDTQYF,TGTGCCAGCAGCTTGATAGTAGATACGCAGTATTTT
NA,TRBV7-8,TRBJ2-7,NA,CASSLGGRQRYEQYF,TGTGCCAGCAGCTTAGGCGGTAGACAGCGGTACGAGCAGTACTTC
NA,TRBV3-1/TRBV3-2,TRBJ1-4,NA,CASSAGATNEKLFF,TGTGCCAGCAGCGCAGGGGCCACTAATGAAAAACTGTTTTTT
TRBD1,TRBV6-5,TRBJ2-1,NA,CASSRDRGRFEQFF,TGTGCCAGCAGCCGGGACAGGGGGCGATTCGAGCAGTTCTTC
TRBD2,TRBV5-1,TRBJ2-2,few,CASNRDSSRGTGELFF,TGCGCCAGCAACCGGGACTCCTCGCGGGGGACCGGGGAGCTGTTTTTT
NA,TRBV2,TRBJ2-3,NA,CASSVARPSGDTQYF,TGTGCCAGCAGTGTCGCGCGCCCTAGTGGAGATACGCAGTATTTT
NA,TRBV12-3/TRBV12-4,TRBJ2-2,once,CASSSYGELFF,TGTGCCAGCAGTTCCTACGGGGAGCTGTTTTTT
NA,TRBV6-5,TRBJ1-6,NA,CASTLDGSYNSPLHF,TGTGCCAGCACTCTGGACGGGTCCTATAATTCACCCCTCCACTTT
NA,TRBV4-3,TRBJ1-2,NA,CASSQAIQAYYGYTF,TGCGCCAGCAGCCAGGCCATACAGGCTTACTATGGCTACACCTTC
TRBD1,TRBV6-5,TRBJ2-7,NA,CASRRQGSDEQYF,TGTGCCAGCCGTAGACAGGGATCAGACGAGCAGTACTTC
NA,TRBV30,TRBJ1-6,NA,CAWTSYNSPLHF,TGTGCCTGGACCTCCTATAATTCACCCCTCCACTTT
NA,TRBV30,TRBJ2-1,NA,CACHRPYNEQFF,TGTGCCTGTCACAGACCCTACAATGAGCAGTTCTTC
TRBD1,TRBV7-8,TRBJ2-7,NA,CASSSMTGTYEQYF,TGTGCCAGCAGCTCCATGACAGGGACCTACGAGCAGTACTTC
NA,TRBV11-1,TRBJ2-7,NA,CASSPETGTYEQYF,TGTGCCAGCAGCCCAGAGACAGGCACCTACGAGCAGTACTTC
NA,TRBV6-5,TRBJ1-3,once,CASSTGRGNTIYF,TGTGCCAGCAGTACAGGGAGAGGAAACACCATATATTTT
TRBD2,TRBV11-2,TRBJ2-1,NA,CASSPGTTSRGQFF,TGTGCCAGCAGTCCAGGGACTACCTCCAGAGGGCAGTTCTTC
NA,TRBV10-1,TRBJ1-2,once,CASSDDSPYGYTF,TGCGCCAGCAGTGACGACAGTCCCTATGGCTACACCTTC
NA,TRBV11-2,TRBJ2-6,NA,CASSIQGGVLTF,TGTGCCAGCAGCATACAGGGAGGCGTCCTGACTTTC
NA,TRBV3-1/TRBV3-2,TRBJ2-2,NA,CASSQDTGELFF,TGTGCCAGCAGCCAAGACACCGGGGAGCTGTTTTTT
NA,TRBV3-1/TRBV3-2,TRBJ1-1,NA,CASSQFGSAFF,TGTGCCAGCAGCCAATTTGGATCCGCTTTCTTT
NA,TRBV5-4,TRBJ2-7,NA,CASSLAFKGHEQYF,TGTGCCAGCAGCTTGGCCTTCAAGGGCCACGAGCAGTACTTC
NA,TRBV7-6,TRBJ2-1,NA,CASSLLVAGDDEQFF,TGTGCCAGCAGCCTTTTGGTGGCAGGGGATGATGAGCAGTTCTTC
TRBD1,TRBV7-9,TRBJ2-5,NA,CASTSNPGQQETQYF,TGTGCCAGCACCTCTAACCCGGGACAGCAAGAGACCCAGTACTTC
NA,TRBV4-1,TRBJ2-7,NA,CASSQERTGPWGGEQYF,TGCGCCAGCAGCCAAGAGCGGACGGGACCTTGGGGTGGCGAGCAGTACTTC
TRBD1,TRBV18,TRBJ1-2,NA,CASSPTQGTNYGYTF,TGTGCCAGCTCACCCACACAGGGGACTAACTATGGCTACACCTTC
NA,TRBV30,TRBJ1-5,NA,CAWSAGPRIDQPQHF,TGTGCCTGGAGTGCGGGTCCGCGGATCGATCAGCCCCAGCATTTT
TRBD2,TRBV14,TRBJ2-7,once,CASSHSGSPPYEQYF,TGTGCCAGCAGCCATAGCGGGAGTCCTCCCTACGAGCAGTACTTC
NA,TRBV5-6,TRBJ1-2,NA,CASSLANRAHYGYTF,TGTGCCAGCAGCTTAGCGAACAGGGCCCACTATGGCTACACCTTC
NA,TRBV9,TRBJ1-1,NA,CASSVGAGTEAFF,TGTGCCAGCAGCGTAGGTGCCGGCACTGAAGCTTTCTTT
TRBD2,TRBV30,TRBJ2-1,NA,CAWSGPSGGNEQFF,TGTGCCTGGAGTGGCCCTAGCGGGGGCAATGAGCAGTTCTTC